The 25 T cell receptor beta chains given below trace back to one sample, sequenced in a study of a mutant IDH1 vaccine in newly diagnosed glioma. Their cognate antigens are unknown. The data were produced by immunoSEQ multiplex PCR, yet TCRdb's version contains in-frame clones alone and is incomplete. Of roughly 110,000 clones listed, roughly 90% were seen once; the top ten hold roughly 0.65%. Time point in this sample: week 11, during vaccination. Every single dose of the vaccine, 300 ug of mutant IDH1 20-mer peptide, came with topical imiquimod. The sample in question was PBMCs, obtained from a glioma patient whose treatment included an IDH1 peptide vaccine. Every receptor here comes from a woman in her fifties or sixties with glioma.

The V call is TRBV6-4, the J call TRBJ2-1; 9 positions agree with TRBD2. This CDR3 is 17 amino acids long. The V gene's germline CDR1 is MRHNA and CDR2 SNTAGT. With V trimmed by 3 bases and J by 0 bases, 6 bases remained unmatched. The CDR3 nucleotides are TGTGCCAGCAGTGAAGGGCTAGCGGGGACCTCCTACAATGAGCAGTTCTTC. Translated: CASSEGLAGTSYNEQFF.

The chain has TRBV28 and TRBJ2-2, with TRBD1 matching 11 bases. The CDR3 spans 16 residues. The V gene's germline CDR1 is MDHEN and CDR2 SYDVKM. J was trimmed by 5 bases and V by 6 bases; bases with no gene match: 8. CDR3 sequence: CASSRGDRGSTGELFF. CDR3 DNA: TGTGCCAGCAGCCGAGGGGACAGGGGGAGTACCGGGGAGCTGTTTTTT.

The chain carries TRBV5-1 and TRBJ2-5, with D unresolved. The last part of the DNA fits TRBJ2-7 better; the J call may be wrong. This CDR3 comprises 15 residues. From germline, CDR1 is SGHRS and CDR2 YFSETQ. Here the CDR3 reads CASSLVRRSSYEQYF. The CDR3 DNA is TGCGCCAGCAGCTTGGTCCGCCGGAGCTCCTACGAGCAGTACTTC.

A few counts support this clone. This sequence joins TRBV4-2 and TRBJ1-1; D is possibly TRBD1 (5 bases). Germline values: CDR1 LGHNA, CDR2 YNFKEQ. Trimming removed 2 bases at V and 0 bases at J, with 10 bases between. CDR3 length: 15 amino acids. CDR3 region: CASSQKQDLNTEAFF. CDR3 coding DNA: TGTGCCAGCAGCCAAAAACAGGACTTGAACACTGAAGCTTTCTTT.

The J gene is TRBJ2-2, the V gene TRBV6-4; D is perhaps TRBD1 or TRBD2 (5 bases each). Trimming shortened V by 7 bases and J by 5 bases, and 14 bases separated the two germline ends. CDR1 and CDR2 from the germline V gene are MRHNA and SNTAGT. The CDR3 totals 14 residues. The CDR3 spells CASIRGEATGELFF. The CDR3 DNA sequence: TGTGCCAGCATTAGAGGGGAAGCGACCGGGGAGCTGTTTTTT.

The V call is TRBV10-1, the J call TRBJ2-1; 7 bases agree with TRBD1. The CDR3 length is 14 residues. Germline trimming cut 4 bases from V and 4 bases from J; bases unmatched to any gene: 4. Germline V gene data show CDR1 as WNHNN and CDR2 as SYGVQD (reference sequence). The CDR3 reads CASSVGTAYNEQFF. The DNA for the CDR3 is TGCGCCAGCAGTGTCGGGACAGCATACAATGAGCAGTTCTTC.

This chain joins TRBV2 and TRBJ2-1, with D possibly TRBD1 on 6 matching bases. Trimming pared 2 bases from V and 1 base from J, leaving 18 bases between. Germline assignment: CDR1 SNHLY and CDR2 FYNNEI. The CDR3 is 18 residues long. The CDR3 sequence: CASSEQGPQWESYNEQFF. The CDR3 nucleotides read TGTGCCAGCAGTGAACAGGGGCCTCAGTGGGAGTCCTACAATGAGCAGTTCTTC.

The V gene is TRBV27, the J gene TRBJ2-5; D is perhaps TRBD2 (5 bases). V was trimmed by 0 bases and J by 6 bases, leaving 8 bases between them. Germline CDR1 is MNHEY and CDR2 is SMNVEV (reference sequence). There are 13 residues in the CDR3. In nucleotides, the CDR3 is TGTGCCAGCAGTTTATCAGGAGGAAAGACCCAGTACTTC. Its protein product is CASSLSGGKTQYF.

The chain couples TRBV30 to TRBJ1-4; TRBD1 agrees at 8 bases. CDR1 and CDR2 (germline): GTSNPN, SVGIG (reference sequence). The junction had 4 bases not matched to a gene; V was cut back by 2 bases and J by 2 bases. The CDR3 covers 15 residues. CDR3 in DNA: TGTGCCTGGAGTCAGGGGGCCGGGACTAATGAAAAACTGTTTTTT. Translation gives CAWSQGAGTNEKLFF.

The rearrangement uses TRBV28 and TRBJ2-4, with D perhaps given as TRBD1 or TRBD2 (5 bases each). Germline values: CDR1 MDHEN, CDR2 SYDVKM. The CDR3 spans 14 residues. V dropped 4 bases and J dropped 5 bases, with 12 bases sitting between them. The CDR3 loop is CASSSPGGQNIQYF. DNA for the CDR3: TGTGCCAGCAGTTCACCTGGGGGTCAAAACATTCAGTACTTC.

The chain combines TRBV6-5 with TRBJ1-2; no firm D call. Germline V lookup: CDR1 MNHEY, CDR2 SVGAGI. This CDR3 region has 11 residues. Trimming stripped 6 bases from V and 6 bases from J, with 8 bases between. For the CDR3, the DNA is TGTGCCAGCAGCCCCGGGAATGGCTACACCTTC. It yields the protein CASSPGNGYTF.

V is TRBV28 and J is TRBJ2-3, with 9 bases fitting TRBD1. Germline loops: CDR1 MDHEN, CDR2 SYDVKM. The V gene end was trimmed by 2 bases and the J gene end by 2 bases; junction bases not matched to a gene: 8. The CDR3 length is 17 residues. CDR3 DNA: TGTGCCAGCAGTTTAGGGTGGGGACAGGGTTCCACAGATACGCAGTATTTT. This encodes CASSLGWGQGSTDTQYF.

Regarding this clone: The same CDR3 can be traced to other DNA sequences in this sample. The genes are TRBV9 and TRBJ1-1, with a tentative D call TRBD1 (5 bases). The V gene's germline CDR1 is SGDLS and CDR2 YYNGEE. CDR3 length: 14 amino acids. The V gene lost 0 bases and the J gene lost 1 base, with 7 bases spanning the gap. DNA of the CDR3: TGTGCCAGCAGCGTAGGGCAGGGGAACACTGAAGCTTTCTTT. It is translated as CASSVGQGNTEAFF.

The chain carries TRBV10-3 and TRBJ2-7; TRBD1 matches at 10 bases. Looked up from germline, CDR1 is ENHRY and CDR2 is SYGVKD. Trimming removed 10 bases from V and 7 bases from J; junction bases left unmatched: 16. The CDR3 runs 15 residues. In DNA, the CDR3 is TGTGCCACGCTTCCCACCGGGACAGGGGTTGGTGAGCAGTACTTC. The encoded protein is CATLPTGTGVGEQYF.

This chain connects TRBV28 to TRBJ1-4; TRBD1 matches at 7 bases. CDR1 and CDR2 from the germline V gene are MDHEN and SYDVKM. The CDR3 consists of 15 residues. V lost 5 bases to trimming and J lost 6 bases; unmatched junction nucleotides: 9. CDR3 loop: CASSQGRQGDEKLFF. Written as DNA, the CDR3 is TGTGCCAGCAGTCAGGGTCGGCAGGGGGATGAAAAACTGTTTTTT. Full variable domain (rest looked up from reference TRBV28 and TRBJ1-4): DVKVTQSSRYLVKRTGEKVFLECVQDMDHENMFWYRQDPGLGLRLIYFSYDVKMKEKGDIPEGYSVSREKKERFSLILESASTNQTSMYLCASSQGRQGDEKLFFGSGTQLSVL.

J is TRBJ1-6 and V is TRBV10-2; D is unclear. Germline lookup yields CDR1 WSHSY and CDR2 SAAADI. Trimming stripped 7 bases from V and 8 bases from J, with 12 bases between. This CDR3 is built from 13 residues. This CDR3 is CASTRQSDSPLHF. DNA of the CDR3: TGCGCCAGCACGCGTCAGTCCGATTCACCCCTCCACTTT.

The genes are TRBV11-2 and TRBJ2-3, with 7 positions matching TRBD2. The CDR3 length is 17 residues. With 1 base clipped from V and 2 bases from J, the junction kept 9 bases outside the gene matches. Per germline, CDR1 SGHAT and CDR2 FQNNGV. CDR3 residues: CASSLVGGGPPTDTQYF. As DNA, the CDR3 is TGTGCCAGCAGCTTAGTGGGCGGGGGTCCCCCCACAGATACGCAGTATTTT.

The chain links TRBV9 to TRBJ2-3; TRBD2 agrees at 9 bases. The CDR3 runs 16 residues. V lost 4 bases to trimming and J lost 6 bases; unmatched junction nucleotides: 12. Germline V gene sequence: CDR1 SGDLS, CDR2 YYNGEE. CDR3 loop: CASSSSGAGGGDTQYF. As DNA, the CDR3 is TGTGCCAGCAGCTCGTCCGGAGCGGGAGGCGGTGATACGCAGTATTTT. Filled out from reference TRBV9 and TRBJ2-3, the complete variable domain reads DSGVTQTPKHLITATGQRVTLRCSPRSGDLSVYWYQQSLDQGLQFLIQYYNGEERAKGNILERFSAQQFPDLHSELNLSSLELGDSALYFCASSSSGAGGGDTQYFGPGTRLTVL.

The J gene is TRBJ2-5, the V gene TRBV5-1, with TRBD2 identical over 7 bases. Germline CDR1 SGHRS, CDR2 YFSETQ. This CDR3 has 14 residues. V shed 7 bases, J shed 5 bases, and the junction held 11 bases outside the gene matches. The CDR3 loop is CASGPGGEPETQYF. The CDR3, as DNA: TGCGCCAGCGGCCCTGGGGGGGAACCGGAGACCCAGTACTTC.

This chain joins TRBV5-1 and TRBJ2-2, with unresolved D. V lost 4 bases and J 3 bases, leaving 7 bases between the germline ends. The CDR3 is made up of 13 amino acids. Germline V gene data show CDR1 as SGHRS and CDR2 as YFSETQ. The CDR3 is CASSDVDTGELFF. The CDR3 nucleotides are TGCGCCAGCAGCGACGTAGACACCGGGGAGCTGTTTTTT.

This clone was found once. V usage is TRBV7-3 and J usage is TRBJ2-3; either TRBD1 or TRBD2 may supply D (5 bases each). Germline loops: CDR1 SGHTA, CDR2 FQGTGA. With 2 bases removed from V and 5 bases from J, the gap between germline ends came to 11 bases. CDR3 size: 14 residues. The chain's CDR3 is CASSLDGGRDTQYF. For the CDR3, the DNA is TGTGCCAGCAGCTTAGATGGGGGAAGAGATACGCAGTATTTT.

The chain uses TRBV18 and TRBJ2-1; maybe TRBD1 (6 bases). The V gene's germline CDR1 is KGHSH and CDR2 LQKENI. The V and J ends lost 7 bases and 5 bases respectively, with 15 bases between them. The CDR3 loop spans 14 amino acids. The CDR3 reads CASLQGRNNNEQFF. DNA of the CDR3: TGTGCCAGCTTACAGGGCCGTAATAACAATGAGCAGTTCTTC.

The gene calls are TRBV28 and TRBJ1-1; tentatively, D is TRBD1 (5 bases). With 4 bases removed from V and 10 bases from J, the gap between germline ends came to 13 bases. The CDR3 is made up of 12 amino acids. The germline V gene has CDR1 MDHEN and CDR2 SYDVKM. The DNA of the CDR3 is TGTGCCAGCAGTTCGGGACCAGAGGGAGCTTTCTTT. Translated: CASSSGPEGAFF.

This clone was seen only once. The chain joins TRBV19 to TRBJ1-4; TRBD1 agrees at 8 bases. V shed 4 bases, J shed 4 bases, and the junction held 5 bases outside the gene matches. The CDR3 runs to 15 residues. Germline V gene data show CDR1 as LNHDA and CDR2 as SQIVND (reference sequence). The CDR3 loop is CASSKGQAINEKLFF. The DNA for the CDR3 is TGTGCCAGTAGTAAGGGACAGGCGATTAATGAAAAACTGTTTTTT.

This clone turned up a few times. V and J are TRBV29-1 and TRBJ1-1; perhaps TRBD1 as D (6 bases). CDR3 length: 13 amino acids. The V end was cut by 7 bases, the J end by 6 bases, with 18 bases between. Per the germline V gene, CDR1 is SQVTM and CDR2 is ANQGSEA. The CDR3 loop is CSAKGGGKAEAFF. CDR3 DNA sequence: TGCAGCGCAAAAGGGGGGGGCAAGGCTGAAGCTTTCTTT.